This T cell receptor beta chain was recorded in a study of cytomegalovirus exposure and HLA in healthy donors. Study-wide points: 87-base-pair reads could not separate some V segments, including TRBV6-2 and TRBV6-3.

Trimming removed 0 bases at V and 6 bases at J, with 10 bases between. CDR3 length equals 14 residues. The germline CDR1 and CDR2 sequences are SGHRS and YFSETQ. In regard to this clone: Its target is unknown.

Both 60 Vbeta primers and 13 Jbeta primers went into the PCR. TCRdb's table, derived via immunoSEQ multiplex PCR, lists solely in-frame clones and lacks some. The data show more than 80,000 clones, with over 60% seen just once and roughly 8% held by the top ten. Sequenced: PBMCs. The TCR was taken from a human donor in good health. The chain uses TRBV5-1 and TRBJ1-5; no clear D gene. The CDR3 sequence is CASSLGGGGQPQHF. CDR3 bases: TGCGCCAGCAGCTTGGGAGGAGGAGGTCAGCCCCAGCATTTT.